This TCR beta chain was observed in a study of T cell responses to AZD1222 COVID-19 vaccine. Looking at the study overall: Second doses that came at about 4 or about 12 weeks were put together.

Regarding this clone: The target antigen is unknown.

Generated by immunoSEQ multiplex PCR, the TCRdb table keeps only in-frame clones and is missing some. The sample records 120,000 to 150,000 clones, roughly 90% being singletons. This CDR3 region has 15 residues. V was clipped by 6 bases and J by 0 bases; unmatched bases: 3. Germline V gene data show CDR1 as MNHEY and CDR2 as SVGAGI. Study-level findings and limits: Baseline serostatus was positive in only five to seven AZD1222 recipients.

The chain recombines TRBV6-5 with TRBJ1-3, with TRBD1 matching 9 bases. The sample in question was peripheral blood, obtained on day 0 of AZD1222 vaccination. This TCR was recovered from an adult in good health. DNA for the CDR3: TGTGCCAGCAGACTGACAGGGGGCTCTGGAAACACCATATATTTT. Protein sequence: CASRLTGGSGNTIYF.